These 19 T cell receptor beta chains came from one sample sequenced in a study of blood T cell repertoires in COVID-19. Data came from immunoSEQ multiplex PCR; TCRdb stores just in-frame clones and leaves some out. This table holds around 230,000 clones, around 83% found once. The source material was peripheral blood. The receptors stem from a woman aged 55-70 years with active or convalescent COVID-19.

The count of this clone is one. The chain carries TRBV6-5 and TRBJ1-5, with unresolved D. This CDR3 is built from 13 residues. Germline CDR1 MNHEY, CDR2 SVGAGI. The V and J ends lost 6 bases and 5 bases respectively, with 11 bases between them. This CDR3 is CASSNGGHQPQHF. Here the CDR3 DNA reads TGTGCCAGCAGCAACGGAGGTCATCAGCCCCAGCATTTT.

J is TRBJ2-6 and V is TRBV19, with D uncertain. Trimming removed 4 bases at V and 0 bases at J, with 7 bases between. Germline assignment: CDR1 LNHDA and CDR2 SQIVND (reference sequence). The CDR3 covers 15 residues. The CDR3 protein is CASSTDRSGANVLTF. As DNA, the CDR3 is TGTGCCAGTAGTACAGATCGCTCTGGGGCCAACGTCCTGACTTTC.

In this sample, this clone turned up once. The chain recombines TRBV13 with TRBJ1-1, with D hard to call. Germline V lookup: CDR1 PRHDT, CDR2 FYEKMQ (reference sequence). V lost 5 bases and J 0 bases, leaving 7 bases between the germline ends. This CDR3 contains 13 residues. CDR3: CASSPTVNTEAFF. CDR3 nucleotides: TGTGCCAGCAGCCCCACGGTGAACACTGAAGCTTTCTTT.

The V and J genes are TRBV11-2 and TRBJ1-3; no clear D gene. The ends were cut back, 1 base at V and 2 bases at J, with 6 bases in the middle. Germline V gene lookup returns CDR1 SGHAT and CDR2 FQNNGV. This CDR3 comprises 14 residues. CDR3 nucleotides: TGTGCCAGCAGCTTAGCGGCGGCTGGAAACACCATATATTTT. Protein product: CASSLAAAGNTIYF.

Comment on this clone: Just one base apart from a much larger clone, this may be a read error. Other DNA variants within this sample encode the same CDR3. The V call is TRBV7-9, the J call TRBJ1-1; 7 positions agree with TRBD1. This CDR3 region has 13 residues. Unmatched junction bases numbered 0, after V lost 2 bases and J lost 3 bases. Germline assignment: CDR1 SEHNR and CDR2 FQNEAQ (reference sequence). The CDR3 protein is CASSLQGDTEAFF. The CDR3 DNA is TGTGCCAGCAGCTTACAGGGGGACACTGAAGCTTTCTTT.

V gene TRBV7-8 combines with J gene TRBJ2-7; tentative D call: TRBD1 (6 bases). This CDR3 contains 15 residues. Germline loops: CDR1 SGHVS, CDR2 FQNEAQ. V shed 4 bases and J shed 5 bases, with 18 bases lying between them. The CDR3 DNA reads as TGTGCCAGCAGCTCCCGACTTCTGGGGGCGAACGAGCAGTACTTC. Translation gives CASSSRLLGANEQYF.

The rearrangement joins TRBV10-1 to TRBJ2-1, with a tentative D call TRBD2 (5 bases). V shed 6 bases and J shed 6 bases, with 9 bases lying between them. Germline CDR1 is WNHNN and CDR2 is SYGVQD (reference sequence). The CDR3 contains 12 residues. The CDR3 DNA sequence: TGCGCCAGCAGCGGTACTAGCAATGAGCAGTTCTTC. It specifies CASSGTSNEQFF.

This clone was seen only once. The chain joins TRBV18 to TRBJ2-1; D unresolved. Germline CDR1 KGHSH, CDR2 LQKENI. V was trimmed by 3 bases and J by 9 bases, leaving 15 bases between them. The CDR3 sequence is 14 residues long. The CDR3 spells CASSPQSATVEQFF. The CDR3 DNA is TGTGCCAGCTCACCTCAGAGCGCGACCGTTGAGCAGTTCTTC.

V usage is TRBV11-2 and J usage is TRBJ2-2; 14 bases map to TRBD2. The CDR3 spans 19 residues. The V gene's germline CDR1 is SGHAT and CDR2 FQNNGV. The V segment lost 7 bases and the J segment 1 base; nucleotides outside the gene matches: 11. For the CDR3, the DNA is TGTGCCAGCAACGGTTGGGGACTAGCGGGGGAGAAGAACACCGGGGAGCTGTTTTTT. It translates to CASNGWGLAGEKNTGELFF.

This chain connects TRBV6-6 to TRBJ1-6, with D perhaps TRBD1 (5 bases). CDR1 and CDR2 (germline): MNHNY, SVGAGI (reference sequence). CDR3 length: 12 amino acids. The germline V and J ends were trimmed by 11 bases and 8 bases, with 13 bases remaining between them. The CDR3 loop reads CAGRGRDSPLHF. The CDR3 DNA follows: TGTGCCGGAAGGGGCCGGGATTCACCCCTCCACTTT.

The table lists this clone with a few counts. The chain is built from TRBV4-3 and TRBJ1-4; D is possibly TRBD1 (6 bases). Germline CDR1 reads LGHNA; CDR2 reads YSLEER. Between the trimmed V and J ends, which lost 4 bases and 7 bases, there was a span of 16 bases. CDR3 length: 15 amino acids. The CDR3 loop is CASSPITGPGEKLFF. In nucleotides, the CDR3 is TGCGCCAGCAGCCCCATAACAGGGCCCGGTGAAAAACTGTTTTTT.

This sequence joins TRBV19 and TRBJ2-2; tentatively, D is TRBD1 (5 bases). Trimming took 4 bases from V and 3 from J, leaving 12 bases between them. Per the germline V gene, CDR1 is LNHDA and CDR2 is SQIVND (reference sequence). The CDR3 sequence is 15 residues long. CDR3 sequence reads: CASSNPGSYTGELFF. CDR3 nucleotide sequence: TGTGCCAGTAGTAATCCAGGGTCTTACACCGGGGAGCTGTTTTTT.

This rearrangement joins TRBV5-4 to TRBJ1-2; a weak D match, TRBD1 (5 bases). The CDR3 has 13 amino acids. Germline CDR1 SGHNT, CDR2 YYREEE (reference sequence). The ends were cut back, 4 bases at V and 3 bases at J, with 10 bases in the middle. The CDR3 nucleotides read TGTGCCAGCAGCACCAGGGTGGACTATGGCTACACCTTC. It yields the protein CASSTRVDYGYTF.

The CDR3 DNA follows: TGTGCCAGCAGCATTCGACTTTCGGATACGCAGTATTTT. Translation: CASSIRLSDTQYF. J is TRBJ2-3 and V is TRBV5-4; D call uncertain. The germline V and J ends were trimmed by 4 bases and 6 bases, with 12 bases remaining between them. CDR1 SGHNT and CDR2 YYREEE come from the germline V gene (reference sequence). The CDR3 consists of 13 residues.

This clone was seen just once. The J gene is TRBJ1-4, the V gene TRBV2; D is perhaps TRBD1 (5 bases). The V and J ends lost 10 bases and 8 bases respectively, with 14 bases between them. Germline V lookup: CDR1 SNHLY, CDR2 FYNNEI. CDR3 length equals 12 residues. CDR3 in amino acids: CATSGGGEKLFF. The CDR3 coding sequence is TGTGCCACCTCCGGGGGAGGCGAAAAACTGTTTTTT.

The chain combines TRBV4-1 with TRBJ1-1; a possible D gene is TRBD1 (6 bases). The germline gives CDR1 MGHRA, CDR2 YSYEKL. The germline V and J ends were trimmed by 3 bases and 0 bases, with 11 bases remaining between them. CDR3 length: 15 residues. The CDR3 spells CASSHPGALNTEAFF. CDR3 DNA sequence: TGCGCCAGCAGCCATCCAGGGGCCTTGAACACTGAAGCTTTCTTT.

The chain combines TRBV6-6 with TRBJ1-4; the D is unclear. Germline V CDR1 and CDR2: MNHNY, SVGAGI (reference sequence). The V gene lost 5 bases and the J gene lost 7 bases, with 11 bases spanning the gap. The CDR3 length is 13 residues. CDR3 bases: TGTGCCAGCAGTCGAGGGAGCGGTGAAAAACTGTTTTTT. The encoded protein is CASSRGSGEKLFF.

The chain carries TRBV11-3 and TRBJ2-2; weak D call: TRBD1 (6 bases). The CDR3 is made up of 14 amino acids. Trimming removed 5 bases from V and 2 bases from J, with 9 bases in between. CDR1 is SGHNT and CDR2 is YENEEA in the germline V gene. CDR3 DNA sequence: TGTGCCAGCAGCAAGGGGGTTAACACCGGGGAGCTGTTTTTT. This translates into CASSKGVNTGELFF.

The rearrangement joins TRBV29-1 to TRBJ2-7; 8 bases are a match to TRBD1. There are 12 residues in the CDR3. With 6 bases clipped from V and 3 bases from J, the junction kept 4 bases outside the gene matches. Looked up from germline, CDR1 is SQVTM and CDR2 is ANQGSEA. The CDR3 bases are TGCAGCGTGGAACAGGGGGGCTACGAGCAGTACTTC. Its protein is CSVEQGGYEQYF.